The sequence of this T cell receptor (beta chain) was determined in a study of blood T cell repertoires in COVID-19. This clone came up once. V was clipped by 4 bases and J by 3 bases, with 7 bases between them. Germline CDR1 SGHDT, CDR2 YYEEEE. The CDR3 covers 12 residues. In the authors' methods: Reference gene primer amplification gave estimated nucleated cell counts. Produced via immunoSEQ multiplex PCR; TCRdb's table is partial and in-frame only. V and J calls plus clone size are reproduced from that table; the DNA served to infer D and trimming. The table shows 200,000 to 300,000 clones, with 88% occurring only once.

The sequence derives from a woman aged 40 to 55 with acute COVID-19. The rearrangement uses TRBV5-6 and TRBJ1-1, with D uncertain. The sequenced sample was PBMCs or T cells enriched from blood (not recorded which). CDR3 sequence: CASSVLYTEAFF. The CDR3 DNA follows: TGTGCCAGCAGCGTTCTTTACACTGAAGCTTTCTTT.